This is a list of T cell receptor beta chains from one sample in a study of OX40 agonist ivuxolimab in advanced cancers. The method was immunoSEQ multiplex PCR; TCRdb's version includes in-frame clones alone and lacks a portion of them. In the table there are tens of thousands of clones, about 82% of which are singletons. The sequences come from CD4+ or CD8+ T cells sorted from blood, collected in a trial of the OX40 agonist ivuxolimab. The receptor set was obtained from an adult with an advanced solid tumor such as melanoma, head and neck, liver or kidney cancer. CDR3s include the opening cysteine and the closing phenylalanine or tryptophan.

V,CDR3
TRBV7-7,CASSLGPSQETQYF
TRBV7-9,CASSYRGYEQYF
TRBV4-1,CASSQVASAEAFF
TRBV7-9,CASSWWDSPTSGTYNEQFF
TRBV6-5,CASIAAPNTGELFF
TRBV6-5,CASSQTGYNEQFF
TRBV4-1,CASSPSGNEQFF
TRBV27,CASSLWGSGALSTDTQYF
TRBV6-6,CASSYASGLPYEQYF
TRBV30,CAWRPGQLNTEAFF
TRBV7-9,CAGAQTGGGYNEQFF
TRBV7-9,CASSHRQVRAYEQYF
TRBV7-2,CASSLAGGVDTQYF
TRBV6-6,CASSWTSLVEQFF
TRBV11-2,CASSPAPLEQYF
TRBV11-3,CASSLAGNGGELFF
TRBV28,CASSFRRLAGGRSSYNEQFF
TRBV2,CASSEEWGLAGLETQYF
TRBV5-4,CASSLSHEQYF
TRBV5-4,CASSSGTGGLTGELFF
TRBV6-5,CASSPVGTAEWGYTF
TRBV29-1,CSVLAGHTDTQYF
TRBV5-5,CASRPGLAGPNTGELFF
TRBV7-7,CASSLAEPWDTNYNEQFF
TRBV9,CASSGLEETQYF
TRBV7-5,CASPRGLADSYNEQFF
TRBV16,CASSQTAYEQYF